This T cell receptor beta chain is from a study of T cells after yellow fever vaccination. General observations from the study: The study noted that FACS-sorted repertoires could contain abundant clonotypes contaminating from the bulk population. CD4 and CD8 compartments shared a small share of clonotypes, likely from convergent recombination.

5'RACE template switching generated TCR cDNA, adding a universal primer site and UMIs. In TCRdb, the 5' RACE reads were re-called with MiXCR into one record per CDR3 protein. The sample comprises a few hundred thousand distinct CDR3 sequences, approximately 8% of which are singletons, and 17% rests with the top ten. As for this clonotype: The antigen is undetermined.

This clonotype was sampled from a young man who received the YFV17D yellow fever vaccine. Sample: PBMCs, taken roughly seven weeks after the first yellow fever vaccination.

The CDR3 DNA sequence: TGTGCCAGCAGTACCGGACAGGGGGCCTCTGGGGCCAACGTCCTGACTTTC. Its protein is CASSTGQGASGANVLTF. The V and J genes are TRBV6-4 and TRBJ2-6, with TRBD1 identical over 11 bases. Trimming at V came to 5 bases and at J to 0 bases, leaving 3 bases not matched to a gene. Germline lookup yields CDR1 MRHNA and CDR2 SNTAGT. This CDR3 contains 17 residues.